This T cell receptor beta chain is drawn from a study of CD8 T cells in ankylosing spondylitis. Broader study findings: Ankylosing spondylitis blood seemed to carry a telltale TCR beta motif made of under ten highly homologous variants. Disease-associated clones were CD8+ and fairly uncommon in peripheral blood. In synovial fluid and blood from reactive arthritis, some motif variants were previously reported. Matched ankylosing spondylitis synovial fluid reportedly contained a significantly enriched population of disease-linked clones.

Germline V CDR1 and CDR2: SGHRS, YFSETQ. The V segment lost 4 bases and the J segment 2 bases; nucleotides outside the gene matches: 5. This CDR3 contains 15 residues. Turning to this clonotype: Its cognate antigen is unknown.

In TCRdb, the 5' RACE reads were re-called with MiXCR into one record per CDR3 protein. Among 450,000 to 550,000 distinct CDR3 sequences listed, approximately 5.3% were seen once. The clonotype comes from a male donor with ankylosing spondylitis. The chain recombines TRBV5-1 with TRBJ2-1; TRBD1 matches 8 bases. Source material: blood, either unsorted or a sorted T cell fraction (not recorded which). CDR3 residues: CASSAPTGAYNEQFF. The CDR3 DNA is TGCGCCAGCAGCGCACCGACAGGGGCCTACAATGAGCAGTTCTTC.